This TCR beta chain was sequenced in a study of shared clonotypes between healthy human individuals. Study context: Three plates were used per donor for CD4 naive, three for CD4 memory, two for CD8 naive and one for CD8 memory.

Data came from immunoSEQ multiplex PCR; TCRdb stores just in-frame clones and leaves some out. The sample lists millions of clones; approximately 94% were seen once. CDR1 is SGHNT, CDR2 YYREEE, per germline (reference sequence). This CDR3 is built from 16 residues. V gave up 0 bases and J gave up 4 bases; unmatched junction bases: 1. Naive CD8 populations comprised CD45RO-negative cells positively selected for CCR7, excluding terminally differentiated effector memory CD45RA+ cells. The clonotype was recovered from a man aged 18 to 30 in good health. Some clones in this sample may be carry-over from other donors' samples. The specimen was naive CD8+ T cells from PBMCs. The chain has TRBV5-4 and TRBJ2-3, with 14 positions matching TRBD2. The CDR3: CASSLAGLAGADTQYF. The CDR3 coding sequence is TGTGCCAGCAGCTTGGCGGGACTAGCGGGAGCAGATACGCAGTATTTT. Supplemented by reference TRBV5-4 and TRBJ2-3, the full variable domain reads ETGVTQSPTHLIKTRGQQVTLRCSSQSGHNTVSWYQQALGQGPQFIFQYYREEENGRGNFPPRFSGLQFPNYSSELNVNALELDDSALYLCASSLAGLAGADTQYFGPGTRLTVL.